The 4 T cell receptor beta chains reported below all come from one sample, sequenced in a study of blood T cell repertoires in COVID-19. Assay used: immunoSEQ multiplex PCR; TCRdb lists only in-frame clones, some missing. The sample consists of some 190,000 clones, about 83% of them appearing once. Source material: PBMCs or T cells enriched from blood (not recorded which). These receptors came from a man aged 40-50 years with acute COVID-19.

The chain uses TRBV6-5 and TRBJ1-1; D remains ambiguous. The CDR3 contains 13 residues. The V end was cut by 6 bases, the J end by 0 bases, with 8 bases between. The germline V gene encodes CDR1 MNHEY and CDR2 SVGAGI. CDR3 region: CASRDTVNTEAFF. The CDR3 bases are TGTGCCAGCAGAGACACAGTGAACACTGAAGCTTTCTTT.

The chain links TRBV19 to TRBJ1-1, with D unresolved. CDR3 length equals 13 residues. Per the germline V gene, CDR1 is LNHDA and CDR2 is SQIVND (reference sequence). Trimming shortened V by 3 bases and J by 4 bases, and 9 bases separated the two germline ends. CDR3 nucleotides: TGTGCCAGTAGTATTGAACCGGGCACTGAAGCTTTCTTT. Protein: CASSIEPGTEAFF.

The table lists this clone with a few counts. The V and J genes are TRBV10-3 and TRBJ1-2; D gene unclear. Trimming removed 4 bases from V and 0 bases from J, with 9 bases in between. The V gene's germline CDR1 is ENHRY and CDR2 SYGVKD. CDR3 length: 14 residues. Here the CDR3 DNA reads TGTGCCATCAGTGGAAATTTAGCTAACTATGGCTACACCTTC. This codes for CAISGNLANYGYTF.

The table lists this clone with a few counts. The chain couples TRBV5-4 to TRBJ1-1, with D possibly TRBD1 on 6 matching bases. Germline V lookup: CDR1 SGHNT, CDR2 YYREEE (reference sequence). Between the trimmed V and J ends, which lost 2 bases and 1 base, there was a span of 12 bases. The CDR3 is 15 residues long. In DNA, the CDR3 is TGTGCCAGCAGCTTAGCTGGACAGCCGAACACTGAAGCTTTCTTT. Protein: CASSLAGQPNTEAFF. Full variable domain (rest looked up from reference TRBV5-4 and TRBJ1-1): ETGVTQSPTHLIKTRGQQVTLRCSSQSGHNTVSWYQQALGQGPQFIFQYYREEENGRGNFPPRFSGLQFPNYSSELNVNALELDDSALYLCASSLAGQPNTEAFFGQGTRLTVV.